This T cell receptor beta chain was documented in a study of molecular identifiers for immune sequencing clone quantification. Background on the study: The replicates split RNA from approximately 22,000 or 94,000 naive CD8 cells five ways and sequenced four.

As regards this clonotype: As yet, its antigen is unknown.

Overall study findings and caveats: Clones above 20 RNA copies contained over 97% of effector molecules and under 1% of naive molecules.

Listed TCR primers and previously described methods were used for bulk TCR libraries. One entry per CDR3 protein, called by TCRdb with MiXCR from the PCR reads. The table includes 460,000 or so distinct CDR3 sequences, about a quarter detected once. V was cut by 2 bases and J by 14 bases, with 17 bases left in between. This CDR3 has 13 amino acids. Germline V gives CDR1 WNHNN, CDR2 SYGVQD (reference sequence). Naive CD8 libraries came from about 20,000 to 1,000,000 sorted cells with 10%, 30% or 50% RNA. This chain joins TRBV10-1 and TRBJ2-3; maybe TRBD1 (5 bases). Sequenced material: naive CD8+ T cells from blood, with Jurkat cell RNA spiked in. Subset indicated: FACS-sorted CD8+CD4-CCR7+CD45RA+ naive T cells. The source of this sequence is a human donor in good health. Some libraries in this study had Jurkat cell RNA spiked in. For the CDR3, the DNA is TGCGCCAGCAGTGAGCCGAATGGGGCCTCTCGGTATTTT. The encoded protein is CASSEPNGASRYF.